The clone carrying this TCR beta chain has a handful of counts. The same CDR3 also results from other DNA sequences found in this sample. With 4 bases clipped from V and 5 bases from J, the junction kept 8 bases outside the gene matches. The CDR3 sequence is 15 residues long. In germline, CDR1 is LGHDT, CDR2 YNNKEL (reference sequence). TCRdb keeps only in-frame clones here, not all; method: immunoSEQ multiplex PCR. Of roughly 250,000 clones listed, approximately 78% are singletons. The sample belongs to a study of blood T cell repertoires in COVID-19. Study information: The samples span acute and convalescent COVID-19 from the United States, Italy and Spain. In each case, the material was cDNA or gDNA derived from T cells, B-cell-depleted T cells, or PBMCs.

V is TRBV3-1 (or the pseudogene TRBV3-2) and J is TRBJ1-2; 9 bases fit TRBD1. The TCR comes from a woman in her fifties or sixties with active or convalescent COVID-19. The sequenced sample was peripheral blood. CDR3: CASSLRQGVGYGYTF. The CDR3 DNA follows: TGTGCCAGCAGCCTCCGACAGGGGGTCGGGTATGGCTACACCTTC.